This TCR beta chain was identified in a study of cytomegalovirus exposure and HLA in healthy donors. Primers for the PCR totalled 60 Vbeta and 13 Jbeta. The data were produced by immunoSEQ multiplex PCR, yet TCRdb's version contains in-frame clones alone and is incomplete. The table shows roughly 140,000 clones, with about 75% occurring only once. The V gene lost 0 bases and the J gene lost 7 bases, with 14 bases spanning the gap. Per the germline V gene, CDR1 is SGHRS and CDR2 is YFSETQ. The CDR3 is 14 amino acids. The chain combines TRBV5-1 with TRBJ2-7; maybe TRBD2 (5 bases). The clonotype comes from a man younger than 30 in good health and CMV-seronegative. The sequencing sample was made of PBMCs. CDR3 nucleotide sequence: TGCGCCAGCAGCTTGGACGTGTCCAGGAGGGAGCAGTACTTC. Protein: CASSLDVSRREQYF.